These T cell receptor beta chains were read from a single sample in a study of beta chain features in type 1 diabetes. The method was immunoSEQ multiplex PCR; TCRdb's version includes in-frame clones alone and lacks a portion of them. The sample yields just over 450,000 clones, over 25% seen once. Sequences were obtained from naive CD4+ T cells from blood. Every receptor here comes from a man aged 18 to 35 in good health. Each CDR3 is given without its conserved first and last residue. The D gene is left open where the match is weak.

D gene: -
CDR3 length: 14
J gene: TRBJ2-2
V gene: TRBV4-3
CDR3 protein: ASSQDWASNTGELF

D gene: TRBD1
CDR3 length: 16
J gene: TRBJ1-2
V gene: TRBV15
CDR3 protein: ATSSRDRGRRWNYGYT

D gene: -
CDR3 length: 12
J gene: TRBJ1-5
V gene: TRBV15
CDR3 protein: ATSSQGFGQPQH

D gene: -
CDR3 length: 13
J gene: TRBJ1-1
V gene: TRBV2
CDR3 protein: ASSEVETANTEAF

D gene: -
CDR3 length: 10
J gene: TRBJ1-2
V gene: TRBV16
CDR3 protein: ASSQQAYGYT

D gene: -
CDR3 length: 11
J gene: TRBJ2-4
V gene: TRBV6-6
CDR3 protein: ASSYSSSEFSY

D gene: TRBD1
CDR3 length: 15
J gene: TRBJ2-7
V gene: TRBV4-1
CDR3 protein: ASSQVLGQGSSYEQY

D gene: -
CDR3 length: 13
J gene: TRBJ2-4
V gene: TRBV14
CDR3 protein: ASSQGGGLGNIQY

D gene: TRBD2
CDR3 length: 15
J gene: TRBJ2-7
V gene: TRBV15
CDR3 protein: ATSRPRASGPFVEQY

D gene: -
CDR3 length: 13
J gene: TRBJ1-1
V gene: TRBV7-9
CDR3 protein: ASSTRGRGNTEAF

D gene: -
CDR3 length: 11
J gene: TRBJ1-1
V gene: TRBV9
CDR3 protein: ASSVDVDTEAF

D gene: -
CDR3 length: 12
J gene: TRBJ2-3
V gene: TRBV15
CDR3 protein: ATTWGSVTDTQY

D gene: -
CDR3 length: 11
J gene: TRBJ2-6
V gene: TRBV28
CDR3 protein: ASLISGANVLT

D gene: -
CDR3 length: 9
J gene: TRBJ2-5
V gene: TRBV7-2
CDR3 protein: ASSLVATQY

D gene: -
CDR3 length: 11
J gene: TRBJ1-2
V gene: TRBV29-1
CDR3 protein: SGGEDAGYGYT

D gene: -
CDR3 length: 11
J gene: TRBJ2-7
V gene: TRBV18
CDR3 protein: ASSPQGTYEQY

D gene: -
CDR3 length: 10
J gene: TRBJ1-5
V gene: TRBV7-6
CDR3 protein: ASSLRDQPQH

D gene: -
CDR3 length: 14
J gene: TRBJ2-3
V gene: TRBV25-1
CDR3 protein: ASSEGGRLSTDTQY